These 12 T cell receptor beta chains came from one sample sequenced in a study of T cell changes during pregnancy in multiple sclerosis. Repertoires were generated with immunoSEQ multiplex PCR, while TCRdb's copy carries only in-frame clones and drops some. The repertoire consists of 40,000 to 55,000 clones, with 85% to 90% occurring once and the leading ten covering about 4.7%. The sample in question was peripheral blood, obtained in the second trimester of pregnancy. These receptors were taken from a female donor in good health, enrolled as a control in a pregnancy study.

The J gene is TRBJ2-5, the V gene TRBV10-3; D might be TRBD2 (5 bases). V dropped 3 bases and J dropped 1 base, with 12 bases sitting between them. The CDR3 has 15 amino acids. Germline values: CDR1 ENHRY, CDR2 SYGVKD. CDR3 nucleotides: TGTGCCATCAGTGAAAAAACCGGACTCCAAGAGACCCAGTACTTC. The encoded protein is CAISEKTGLQETQYF.

The genes are TRBV11-3 and TRBJ2-5, with TRBD1 matching over 9 bases. Germline V gives CDR1 SGHNT, CDR2 YENEEA. The CDR3 contains 15 residues. J was trimmed by 5 bases and V by 7 bases; bases with no gene match: 11. The CDR3 loop is CASTRRTGARETQYF. The CDR3 coding sequence is TGTGCCAGCACACGTCGGACAGGGGCAAGGGAGACCCAGTACTTC. The whole variable domain, remainder taken from reference TRBV11-3 and TRBJ2-5, is EAGVVQSPRYKIIEKKQPVAFWCNPISGHNTLYWYLQNLGQGPELLIRYENEEAVDDSQLPKDRFSAERLKGVDSTLKIQPAELGDSAVYLCASTRRTGARETQYFGPGTRLLVL.

V is TRBV10-2 and J is TRBJ1-1, with unresolved D. CDR1 is WSHSY and CDR2 is SAAADI in the germline V gene. Deletions cut 8 bases from V and 0 bases from J, with 16 bases between. The CDR3 is 15 residues long. The CDR3 here is CASLESYLLNTEAFF. CDR3 nucleotides: TGCGCCAGCCTGGAGTCTTACCTTTTGAACACTGAAGCTTTCTTT.

The gene calls are TRBV7-9 and TRBJ1-1; a possible D gene is TRBD1 (6 bases). CDR1 SEHNR and CDR2 FQNEAQ come from the germline V gene (reference sequence). Between the trimmed V and J ends, which lost 5 bases and 5 bases, there was a span of 12 bases. There are 13 residues in the CDR3. In nucleotides, the CDR3 is TGTGCCAGCAGCCTAGGGGGAGTTACTGAAGCTTTCTTT. Protein sequence: CASSLGGVTEAFF.

The chain joins TRBV4-1 to TRBJ1-1, with D uncertain. Trimming took 3 bases from V and 2 from J, leaving 13 bases between them. CDR1 is MGHRA and CDR2 is YSYEKL in the germline V gene. This CDR3 contains 15 residues. As DNA, the CDR3 is TGCGCCAGCAGCCAGTCTGAAAGCCTCAACACTGAAGCTTTCTTT. Translating gives CASSQSESLNTEAFF.

This clone came up a few times. The chain links TRBV10-3 to TRBJ1-3; a weak D match, TRBD1 (6 bases). Germline lookup yields CDR1 ENHRY and CDR2 SYGVKD. This CDR3 spans 12 amino acids. The V gene lost 9 bases and the J gene lost 1 base, with 7 bases spanning the gap. CDR3 nucleotides: TGTGCCATACAGGGTTCTGGAAACACCATATATTTT. Translated, it gives CAIQGSGNTIYF.

The chain links TRBV30 to TRBJ1-1; D uncertain. Germline V gene sequence: CDR1 GTSNPN, CDR2 SVGIG (reference sequence). The ends were cut back, 3 bases at V and 5 bases at J, with 19 bases in the middle. The CDR3 loop spans 15 amino acids. CDR3 amino acids: CAWRPRDFSRTEAFF. CDR3 coding DNA: TGTGCCTGGAGGCCCCGAGACTTCAGTCGGACTGAAGCTTTCTTT.

V usage is TRBV10-2 and J usage is TRBJ2-3; TRBD2 matches 13 bases. Germline CDR1 and CDR2: WSHSY and SAAADI. V lost 6 bases to trimming and J lost 3 bases; unmatched junction nucleotides: 9. There are 17 residues in the CDR3. The chain's CDR3 is CASRLAGGAGGTDTQYF. CDR3 DNA sequence: TGCGCCAGCAGACTAGCGGGAGGGGCGGGAGGGACAGATACGCAGTATTTT.

This chain uses TRBV5-6 with TRBJ2-5, with D perhaps TRBD2 (5 bases). With 2 bases removed from V and 1 base from J, the gap between germline ends came to 12 bases. This CDR3 is built from 15 residues. The germline CDR1 and CDR2 sequences are SGHDT and YYEEEE. Here the CDR3 reads CASSFGAGLQETQYF. The CDR3 bases are TGTGCCAGCAGCTTCGGTGCGGGTCTCCAAGAGACCCAGTACTTC. The full variable domain, in which reference TRBV5-6 and TRBJ2-5 provide the parts outside the CDR3, is DAGVTQSPTHLIKTRGQQVTLRCSPKSGHDTVSWYQQALGQGPQFIFQYYEEEERQRGNFPDRFSGHQFPNYSSELNVNALLLGDSALYLCASSFGAGLQETQYFGPGTRLLVL.

The chain uses TRBV2 and TRBJ1-1, with D unresolved. Trimming took 2 bases from V and 3 from J, leaving 10 bases between them. CDR1 and CDR2 (germline): SNHLY, FYNNEI. The CDR3 consists of 14 residues. CDR3 residues: CASSEPVGDTEAFF. CDR3 coding DNA: TGTGCCAGCAGTGAACCAGTCGGGGACACTGAAGCTTTCTTT.

The chain recombines TRBV2 with TRBJ2-5; 7 bases map to TRBD1. After removal of 2 bases from V and 5 bases from J, the junction contained 8 bases not matched to a gene. This CDR3 region has 15 residues. Looked up from germline, CDR1 is SNHLY and CDR2 is FYNNEI. In DNA, the CDR3 is TGTGCCAGCAGTGAATCAGGACAGGACCTTGAGACCCAGTACTTC. It translates to CASSESGQDLETQYF.

The chain is built from TRBV6-1 and TRBJ2-1; 7 bases match TRBD2. Germline V gene data show CDR1 as MNHNS and CDR2 as SASEGT. CDR3 length: 13 amino acids. With 8 bases clipped from V and 10 bases from J, the junction kept 11 bases outside the gene matches. The CDR3 spells CASLGPLAEEQFF. The CDR3 region has the DNA TGTGCCAGCCTGGGCCCTCTAGCGGAGGAGCAGTTCTTC.